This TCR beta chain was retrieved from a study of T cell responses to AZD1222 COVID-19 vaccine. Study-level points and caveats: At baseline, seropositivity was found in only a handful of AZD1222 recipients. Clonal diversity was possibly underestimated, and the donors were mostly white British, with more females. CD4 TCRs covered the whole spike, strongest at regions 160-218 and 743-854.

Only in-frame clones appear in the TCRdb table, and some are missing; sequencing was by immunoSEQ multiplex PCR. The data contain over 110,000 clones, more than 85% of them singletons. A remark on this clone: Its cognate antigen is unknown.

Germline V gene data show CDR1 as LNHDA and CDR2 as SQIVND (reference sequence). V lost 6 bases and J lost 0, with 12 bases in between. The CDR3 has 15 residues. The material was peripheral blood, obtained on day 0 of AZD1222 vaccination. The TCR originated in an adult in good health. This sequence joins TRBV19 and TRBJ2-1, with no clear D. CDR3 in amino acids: CASSPSSNSYNEQFF. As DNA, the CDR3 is TGTGCCAGTAGCCCCAGCAGCAACTCCTACAATGAGCAGTTCTTC.